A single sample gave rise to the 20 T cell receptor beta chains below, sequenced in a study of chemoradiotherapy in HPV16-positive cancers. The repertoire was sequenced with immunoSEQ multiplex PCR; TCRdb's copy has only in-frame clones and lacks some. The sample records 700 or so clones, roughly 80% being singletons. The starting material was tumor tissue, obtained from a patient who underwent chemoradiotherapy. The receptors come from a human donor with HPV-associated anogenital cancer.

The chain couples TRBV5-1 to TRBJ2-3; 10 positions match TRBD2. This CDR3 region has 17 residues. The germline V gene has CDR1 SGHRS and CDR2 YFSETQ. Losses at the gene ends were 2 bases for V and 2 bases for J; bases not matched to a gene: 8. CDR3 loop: CASSFVGLADFTDTQYF. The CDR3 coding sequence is TGCGCCAGCAGCTTCGTCGGACTAGCGGACTTCACAGATACGCAGTATTTT.

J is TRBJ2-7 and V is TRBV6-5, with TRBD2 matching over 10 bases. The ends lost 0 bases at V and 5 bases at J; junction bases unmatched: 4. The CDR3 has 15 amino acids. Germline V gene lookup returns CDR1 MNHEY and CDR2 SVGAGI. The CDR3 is CASSYSALAGDEQYF. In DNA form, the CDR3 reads TGTGCCAGCAGTTACTCAGCGCTAGCGGGAGACGAGCAGTACTTC.

The CDR3 bases are TGTGCCAGCAGGCACCCTCGATCGGGACAGAGAAATGAAAAACTGTTTTTT. Translation: CASRHPRSGQRNEKLFF. This chain uses TRBV2 with TRBJ1-4; TRBD1 aligns across 7 bases. This CDR3 has 17 amino acids. The ends lost 6 bases at V and 5 bases at J; junction bases unmatched: 15. Germline loops: CDR1 SNHLY, CDR2 FYNNEI.

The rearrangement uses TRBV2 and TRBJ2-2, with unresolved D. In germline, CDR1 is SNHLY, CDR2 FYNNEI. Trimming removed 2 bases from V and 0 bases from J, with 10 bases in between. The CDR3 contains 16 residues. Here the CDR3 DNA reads TGTGCCAGCAGTGAAATTCCAGGAACGAACACCGGGGAGCTGTTTTTT. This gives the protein CASSEIPGTNTGELFF.

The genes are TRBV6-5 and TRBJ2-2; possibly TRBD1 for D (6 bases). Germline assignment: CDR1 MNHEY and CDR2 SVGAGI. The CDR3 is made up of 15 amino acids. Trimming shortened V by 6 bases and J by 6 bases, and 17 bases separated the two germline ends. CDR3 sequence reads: CASSSQTGVPGELFF. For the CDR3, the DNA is TGTGCCAGCAGCTCCCAGACAGGAGTGCCCGGGGAGCTGTTTTTT.

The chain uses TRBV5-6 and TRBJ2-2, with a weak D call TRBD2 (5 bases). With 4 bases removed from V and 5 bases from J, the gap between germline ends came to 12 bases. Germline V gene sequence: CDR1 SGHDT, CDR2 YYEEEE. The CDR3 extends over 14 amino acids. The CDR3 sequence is CASSPGRGTGELFF. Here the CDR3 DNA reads TGTGCCAGCAGCCCTGGCCGGGGTACCGGGGAGCTGTTTTTT.

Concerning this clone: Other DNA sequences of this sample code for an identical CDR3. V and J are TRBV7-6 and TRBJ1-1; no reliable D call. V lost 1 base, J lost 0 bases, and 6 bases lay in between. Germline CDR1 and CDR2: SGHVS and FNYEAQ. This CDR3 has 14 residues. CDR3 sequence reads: CASSLEAVNTEAFF. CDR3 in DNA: TGTGCCAGCAGCTTAGAGGCTGTGAACACTGAAGCTTTCTTT.

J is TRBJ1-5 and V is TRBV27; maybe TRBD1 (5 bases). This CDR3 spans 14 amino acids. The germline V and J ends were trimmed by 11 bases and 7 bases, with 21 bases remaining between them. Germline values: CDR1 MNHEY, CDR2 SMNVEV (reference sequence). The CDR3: CAPTRRDGCQPQHF. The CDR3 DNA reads TGTGCCCCCACTCGGAGGGACGGTTGCCAGCCCCAGCATTTT.

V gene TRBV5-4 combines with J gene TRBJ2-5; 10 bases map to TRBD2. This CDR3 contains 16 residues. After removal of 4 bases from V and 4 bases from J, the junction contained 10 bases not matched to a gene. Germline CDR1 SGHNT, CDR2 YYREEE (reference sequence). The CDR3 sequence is CASSPQRAGGGETQYF. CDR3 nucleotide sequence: TGTGCCAGCAGCCCCCAGCGAGCGGGGGGGGGAGAGACCCAGTACTTC.

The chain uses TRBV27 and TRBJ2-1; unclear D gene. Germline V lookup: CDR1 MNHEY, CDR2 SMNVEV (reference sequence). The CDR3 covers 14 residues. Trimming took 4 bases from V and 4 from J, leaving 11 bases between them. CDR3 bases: TGTGCCAGCAGTTCCCGAGCGTCATACAATGAGCAGTTCTTC. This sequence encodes CASSSRASYNEQFF.

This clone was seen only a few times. The CDR3: CASSQEVPNTGELFF. The CDR3 DNA sequence: TGTGCCAGCAGCCAAGAGGTCCCGAACACCGGGGAGCTGTTTTTT. The chain recombines TRBV7-9 with TRBJ2-2; D remains ambiguous. The CDR3 extends over 15 amino acids. Germline V gene sequence: CDR1 SEHNR, CDR2 FQNEAQ (reference sequence). V was pared by 5 bases and J by 0 bases, with 10 bases between.

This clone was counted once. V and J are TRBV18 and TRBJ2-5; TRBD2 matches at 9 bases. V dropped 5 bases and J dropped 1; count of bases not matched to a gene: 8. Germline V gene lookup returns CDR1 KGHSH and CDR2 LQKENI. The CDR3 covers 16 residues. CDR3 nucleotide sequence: TGTGCCAGCTCATCTGGACTAGCGAGACCCCAAGAGACCCAGTACTTC. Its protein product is CASSSGLARPQETQYF.

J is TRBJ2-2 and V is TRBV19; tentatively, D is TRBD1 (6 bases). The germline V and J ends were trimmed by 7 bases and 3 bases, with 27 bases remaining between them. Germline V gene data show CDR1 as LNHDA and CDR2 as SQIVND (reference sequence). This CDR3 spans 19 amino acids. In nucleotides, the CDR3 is TGTGCCAGTACCTCGTGGAACCAGGGGTTAAGGACGGACACCGGGGAGCTGTTTTTT. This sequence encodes CASTSWNQGLRTDTGELFF.

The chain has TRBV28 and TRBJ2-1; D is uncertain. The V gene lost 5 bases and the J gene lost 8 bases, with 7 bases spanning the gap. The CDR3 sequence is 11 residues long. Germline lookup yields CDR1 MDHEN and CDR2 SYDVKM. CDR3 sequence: CASSIRDEQFF. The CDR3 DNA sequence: TGTGCCAGCAGTATCCGAGATGAGCAGTTCTTC.

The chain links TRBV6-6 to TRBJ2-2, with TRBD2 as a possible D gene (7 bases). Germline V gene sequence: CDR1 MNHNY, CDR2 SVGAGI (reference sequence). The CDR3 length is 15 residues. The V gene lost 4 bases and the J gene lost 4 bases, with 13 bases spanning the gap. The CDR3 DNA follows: TGTGCCAGCAGTTCCCGGGGAGGGGGCACCGGGGAGCTGTTTTTT. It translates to CASSSRGGGTGELFF.

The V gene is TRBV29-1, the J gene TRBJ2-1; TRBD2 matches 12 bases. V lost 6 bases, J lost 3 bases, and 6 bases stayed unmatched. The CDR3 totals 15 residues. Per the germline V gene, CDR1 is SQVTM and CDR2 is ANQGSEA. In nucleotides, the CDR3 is TGCAGCGTAGATGGACTAGCGGGATTCTACAATGAGCAGTTCTTC. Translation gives CSVDGLAGFYNEQFF.

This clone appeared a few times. The DNA for the CDR3 is TGCAGCGTGACCTTCGGGACAGGGGGAACTGAAGCTTTCTTT. Its translation is CSVTFGTGGTEAFF. The chain uses TRBV29-1 and TRBJ1-1; TRBD1 aligns across 11 bases. The CDR3 is 14 residues long. Germline V gives CDR1 SQVTM, CDR2 ANQGSEA. J was trimmed by 5 bases and V by 6 bases; bases with no gene match: 8.

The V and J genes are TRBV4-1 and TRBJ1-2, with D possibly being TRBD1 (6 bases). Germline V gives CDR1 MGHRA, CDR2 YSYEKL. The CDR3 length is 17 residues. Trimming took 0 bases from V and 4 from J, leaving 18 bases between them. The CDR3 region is CASSQDPGELWVYGYTF. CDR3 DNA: TGCGCCAGCAGCCAAGATCCAGGGGAGTTATGGGTCTATGGCTACACCTTC.

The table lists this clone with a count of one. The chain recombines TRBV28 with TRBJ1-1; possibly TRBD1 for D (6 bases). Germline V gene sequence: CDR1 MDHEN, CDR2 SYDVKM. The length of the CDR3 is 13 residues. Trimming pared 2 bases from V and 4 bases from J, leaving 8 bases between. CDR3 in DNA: TGTGCCAGCAGTTTAACAGGGCCCACTGAAGCTTTCTTT. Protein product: CASSLTGPTEAFF.

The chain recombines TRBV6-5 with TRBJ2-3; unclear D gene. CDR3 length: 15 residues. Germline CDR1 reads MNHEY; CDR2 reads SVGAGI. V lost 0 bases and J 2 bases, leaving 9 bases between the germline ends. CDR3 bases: TGTGCCAGCAGTTACTCACGGCCGAACACAGATACGCAGTATTTT. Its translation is CASSYSRPNTDTQYF.